Sequencing of this TCR beta chain was carried out in a study of blood T cell repertoires in COVID-19. For the study at large: From T cells, B-cell-depleted T cells, or PBMCs came the material, which was cDNA or gDNA.

Membership in each cohort depended on participant-reported clinical history. Each recovered donor of Cohort 3 presented with two negative PCRs, clearance, or symptom resolution. Authors' processing steps: Reference gene primer amplification in the assay estimated nucleated cell counts. Assay: immunoSEQ multiplex PCR; the TCRdb copy retains only in-frame clones and omits some. The V and J calls and clone size are taken from that table; D and trimming were inferred from the DNA. Among roughly 200,000 clones listed, around 90% were seen once. The V end was cut by 4 bases, the J end by 3 bases, with 6 bases between. CDR1 is SGHAT and CDR2 is FQNNGV in the germline V gene. This CDR3 contains 12 residues.

Material: PBMCs or T cells enriched from blood (not recorded which). The J gene is TRBJ1-1, the V gene TRBV11-2; D is undetermined. This TCR derives from a man aged 25 to 45 who had recovered from COVID-19. The CDR3 spells CASSSPDTEAFF. In DNA, the CDR3 is TGTGCCAGCAGCTCCCCAGACACTGAAGCTTTCTTT.